This entry describes one TCR beta chain. Antigen: not known. A much larger clone lies one base from this, so it may be a read error. The entry originates in a study of T cells in Graves' hyperthyroidism and ophthalmopathy. Whole-study results and caveats: Classification by a 13 V-J model distinguished ophthalmopathy from stable hyperthyroidism. The blood repertoire included most of the expanded thyroid clonotypes above 0.001.

Exclusion of patients followed from uncontrolled infection, other autoimmune disease, pregnancy or lactation. The PBMCs were sourced from fresh peripheral blood (less than 11 ml). Amplified regions were TCR beta CDR3 sequences from RNA transcripts. Initially, a first-round RT-PCR of the TCR CDR3 employed the HTBI primer set. TCRdb itself ran the multiplex PCR reads through MiXCR, one entry per CDR3 protein. The table records some 350,000 distinct CDR3 sequences, around 25% of them present only once. This CDR3 spans 16 amino acids. V shed 3 bases and J shed 6 bases, with 21 bases lying between them. The V gene's germline CDR1 is SGHVS and CDR2 FQNEAQ.

J is TRBJ2-7 and V is TRBV7-8; tentative D call: TRBD2 (6 bases). The sequencing sample was made of blood. This TCR came from a man aged 50 or older with Graves' hyperthyroidism. The CDR3 nucleotides read TGTGCCAGCAGCTTGCGGAGGGTCGTCCCCAGGGCCGAGCAGTACTTC. Its protein is CASSLRRVVPRAEQYF.